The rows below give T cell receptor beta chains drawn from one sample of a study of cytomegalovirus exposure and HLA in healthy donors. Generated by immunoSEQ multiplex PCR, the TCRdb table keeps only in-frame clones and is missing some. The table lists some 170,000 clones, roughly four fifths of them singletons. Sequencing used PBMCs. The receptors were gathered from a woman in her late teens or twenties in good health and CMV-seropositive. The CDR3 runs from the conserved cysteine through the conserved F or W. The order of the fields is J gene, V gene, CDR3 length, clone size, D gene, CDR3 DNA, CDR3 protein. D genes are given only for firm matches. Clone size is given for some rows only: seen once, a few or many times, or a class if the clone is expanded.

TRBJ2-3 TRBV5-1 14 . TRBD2 TGCGCCAGCAGCTTAGCGGGGGGCACAGATACGCAGTATTTT CASSLAGGTDTQYF
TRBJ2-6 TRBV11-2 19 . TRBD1 TGTGCCAGCAGCTTAGTGGGAGGACAGGGGCTAAGAGGGGCCAACGGCCTGACTTTC CASSLVGGQGLRGANGLTF
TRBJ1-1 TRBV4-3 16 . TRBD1 TGCGCCAGCAGCCAAGACGTCGGACAGGGTATACCTGAAGCTTTCTTT CASSQDVGQGIPEAFF
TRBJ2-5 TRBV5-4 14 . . TGTGCCAGCAGCTTTGTGGGCAGCCAAGAGACCCAGTACTTC CASSFVGSQETQYF
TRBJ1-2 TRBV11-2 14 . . TGTGCCAGCAGCTCCCTCGGGGGAAACTATGGCTACACCTTC CASSSLGGNYGYTF
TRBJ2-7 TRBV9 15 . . TGTGCCAGCAGCGTAGGGTGGGGGGAGACCTACGAGCAGTACTTC CASSVGWGETYEQYF
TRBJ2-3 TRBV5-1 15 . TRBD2 TGCGCCAGCAGCTTGGATTCTAGCGGGGCAGATACGCAGTATTTT CASSLDSSGADTQYF
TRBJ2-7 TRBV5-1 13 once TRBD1 TGCGCCAGCCAGACAGGGAGCTCCTACGAGCAGTACTTC CASQTGSSYEQYF
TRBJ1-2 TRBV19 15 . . TGTGCCAGTAGTATCGGCCAGGGGTATCGTAGTGGCTACACCTTC CASSIGQGYRSGYTF
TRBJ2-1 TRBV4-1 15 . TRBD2 TGCGCCAGCAGCCAGTCGGGGGGCTCCTACAATGAGCAGTTCTTC CASSQSGGSYNEQFF
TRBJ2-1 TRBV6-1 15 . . TGTGCCAGCAGTGAGGCAGGTAGCTCCTACAATGAGCAGTTCTTC CASSEAGSSYNEQFF
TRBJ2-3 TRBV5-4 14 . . TGTGCCAGCAGCTTGGTGAGGGGGACAGATACGCAGTATTTT CASSLVRGTDTQYF
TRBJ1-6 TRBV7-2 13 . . TGTGCCAGCAGGACTGAGTTGGGTTCACCCCTCCACTTT CASRTELGSPLHF
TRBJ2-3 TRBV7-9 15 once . TGTGCCAGCGGACACTACAACACTAGCACAGATACGCAGTATTTT CASGHYNTSTDTQYF
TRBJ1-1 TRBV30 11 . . TGTGCCTGGCAGGGTGGGACTGAAGCTTTCTTT CAWQGGTEAFF
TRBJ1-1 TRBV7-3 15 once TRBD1 TGTGCCAGCAGCTTACTTCGACAGGGCCGGACTGAAGCTTTCTTT CASSLLRQGRTEAFF
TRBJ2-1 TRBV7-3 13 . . TGTGCCAGCAGCTTAACGGGGGGAAATGAGCAGTTCTTC CASSLTGGNEQFF
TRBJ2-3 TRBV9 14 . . TGTGCCAGCAGCTCCCGACTATTCACAGATACGCAGTATTTT CASSSRLFTDTQYF
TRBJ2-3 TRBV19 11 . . TGTGCCGGCGCAGGGCCCGATACGCAGTATTTT CAGAGPDTQYF
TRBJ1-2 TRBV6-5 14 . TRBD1 TGTGCCAGCAGGAAGAAACAGGGGTCCTCTGGCTACACCTTC CASRKKQGSSGYTF
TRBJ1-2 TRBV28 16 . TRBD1 TGTGCCAGCGGATATACACAGGGGGCAGGGAACTATGGCTACACCTTC CASGYTQGAGNYGYTF
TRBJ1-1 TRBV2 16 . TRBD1 TGTGCCAGCAGTGGGGGACAGGGGTGGGGGGGCACTGAAGCTTTCTTT CASSGGQGWGGTEAFF
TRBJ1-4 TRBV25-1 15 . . TGTGCCAGCAGTGAACAGGCAGGCCTTGGGGAAAAACTGTTTTTT CASSEQAGLGEKLFF
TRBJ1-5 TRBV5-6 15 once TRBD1 TGTGCCAGCAGCCGGGACAGGAATAGCAATCAGCCCCAGCATTTT CASSRDRNSNQPQHF
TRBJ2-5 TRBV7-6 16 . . TGTGCCAGCAGCTTAGTCGCGGGGTTTAGGCAAGAGACCCAGTACTTC CASSLVAGFRQETQYF
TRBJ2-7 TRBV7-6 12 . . TGTGCCAGCAGCAACGTCGGGTACGAGCAGTACTTC CASSNVGYEQYF
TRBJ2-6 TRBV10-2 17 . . TGCGCCAGCAGTAAGAGCCTAGCAGGGGCTGGGGCCAACGTCCTGACTTTC CASSKSLAGAGANVLTF
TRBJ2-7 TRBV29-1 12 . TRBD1 TGCAGCGCCCGTACAGGGGATAGCGAGCAGTACTTC CSARTGDSEQYF
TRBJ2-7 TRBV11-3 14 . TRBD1 TGTGCCAGCAGCTATCGGGACAGGTCTACCGAGCAGTACTTC CASSYRDRSTEQYF
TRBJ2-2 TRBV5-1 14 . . TGCGCCAGCAGCTTGATGGGGCAGGGAGGGGAGCTGTTTTTT CASSLMGQGGELFF
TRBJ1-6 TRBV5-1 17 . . TGCGCCAGCAGCTTGGCCGTTTCGGGGGGAAATAATTCACCCCTCCACTTT CASSLAVSGGNNSPLHF
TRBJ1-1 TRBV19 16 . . TGTGCCAGTACCCAACGGCCGGGGAGCGGTCGGTCTGAAGCTTTCTTT CASTQRPGSGRSEAFF
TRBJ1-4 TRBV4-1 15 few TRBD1 TGCGCCAGCAGCCAAGTACAGGGGTTTAATGAAAAACTGTTTTTT CASSQVQGFNEKLFF
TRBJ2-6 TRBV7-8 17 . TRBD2 TGTGCCAGCAGCGCACTAGCGGGGGGGACTGGGGCCAACGTCCTGACTTTC CASSALAGGTGANVLTF
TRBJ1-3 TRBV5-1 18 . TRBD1 TGCGCCAGCAGCGTTACCGGGACAGGGGGGAGCTCTGGAAACACCATATATTTT CASSVTGTGGSSGNTIYF
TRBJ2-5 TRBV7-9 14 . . TGTGCCAGCAGCCCTTTGGGAGTCCAAGAGACCCAGTACTTC CASSPLGVQETQYF
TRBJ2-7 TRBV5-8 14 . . TGTGCCAGCAGCTTGGATGGGACACCCTACGAGCAGTACTTC CASSLDGTPYEQYF
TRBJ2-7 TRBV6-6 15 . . TGTGCCAGCAGCCACCCAGGGTACTTGTTGAACGAGCAGTACTTC CASSHPGYLLNEQYF
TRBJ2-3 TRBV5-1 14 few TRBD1 TGCGCCAGCAGAGAGACAGGGCAACCAGATACGCAGTATTTT CASRETGQPDTQYF
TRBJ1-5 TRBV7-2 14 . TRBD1 TGTGCCAGCAGCTTAGTAGGGGGCGGTCAGCCCCAGCATTTT CASSLVGGGQPQHF
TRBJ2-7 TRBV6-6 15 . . TGTGCCAGCACCGAAGGCGGGTCTTTCTCCTACGAGCAGTACTTC CASTEGGSFSYEQYF